This paragraph reports one TCR beta chain. Its antigen target is currently unknown. Base qualities are not at hand, and no much larger clone is one base apart. Whole blood was collected in K2EDTA tubes by collaborating institutions according to the institutions' own protocols. For TCRbeta analysis, collaborators shipped samples in one of three forms: frozen whole blood, isolated PBMCs, or DNA extracted from either of those sample types. TCRbeta CDR3 regions were amplified from genomic DNA using the immunoSEQ Assay, a bias-controlled multiplex PCR. The authors' pipeline ran thus. The number of nucleated cells in each sample was estimated from the amplification of reference gene primers within the assay. To quantify the absolute abundance of each unique TCRbeta CDR3 rearrangement, sequence reads were collapsed and filtered. Productive Simpson clonality was computed per sample as the square root of Simpson's diversity index over productive rearrangements. In its TCRdb copy, this immuneACCESS table keeps in-frame sequences only and misses some clones. Where compared with another copy, unresolved V genes explain less than half of these, and the others have no known cause. V, J and clone size reflect that table, while D and trimming were determined from the DNA. Counted in this sample were approximately 130,000 clones; around 80% of them appeared once. The ten biggest clones cover 5.9% of the sample.

Counted from cysteine to phenylalanine, this CDR3 has 16 amino acids. Only CDR3 DNA is held: 48 bases, read in frame from base 1. In the germline V gene, CDR1 corresponds to MDHEN and CDR2 to SYDVKM. The junction shows trimming of 5 bases on V and 5 bases on J, and the gene matches do not reach 9 bases of it. This entry belongs to a study of blood T cell repertoires in COVID-19 (dated by TCRdb to the early 2020s). Concerning the study at large: Samples from collaborators originated in the United States, Italy and Spain and spanned both the acute and convalescent phases of COVID-19. The material from the prospective study consisted of cDNA or gDNA derived from T cells, B-cell-depleted T cells, or PBMCs. Subjects who had been exposed to COVID-19, were actively infected with it, or had recovered from it provided the deeply sampled blood TCRbeta repertoires that made up the dataset. The repertoires were released in a freely available public database intended as a resource for research on the immune response to SARS-CoV-2. Samples were obtained from the ongoing ImmuneRACE study (first 160 participants) and from over a thousand subjects provided by 6 global collaborators. Sample metadata almost always included a de-identified subject ID, COVID-19 status, age in years and sex. Where HLA class I and class II types were available, the types were taken from metadata supplied by the sample provider, not from assay-based typing.

Findings and caveats that apply to the study as a whole: How much clinical and demographic metadata was included differed by source and by participant, and the metadata was provided uncurated.

The material sequenced was peripheral blood. The V and J genes are TRBV28 and TRBJ1-6, with 7 bases matching TRBD1. This TCR came from a man older than 75 with active or convalescent COVID-19. The CDR3 sequence is CASSTIQGFDNSPLHF. The nucleotide sequence reads TGTGCCAGCAGTACCATACAGGGGTTTGATAATTCACCCCTCCACTTT. When the CDR3 is completed using the reference TRBV28 and TRBJ1-6 genes on either side, the full variable domain is DVKVTQSSRYLVKRTGEKVFLECVQDMDHENMFWYRQDPGLGLRLIYFSYDVKMKEKGDIPEGYSVSREKKERFSLILESASTNQTSMYLCASSTIQGFDNSPLHFGNGTRLTVT.